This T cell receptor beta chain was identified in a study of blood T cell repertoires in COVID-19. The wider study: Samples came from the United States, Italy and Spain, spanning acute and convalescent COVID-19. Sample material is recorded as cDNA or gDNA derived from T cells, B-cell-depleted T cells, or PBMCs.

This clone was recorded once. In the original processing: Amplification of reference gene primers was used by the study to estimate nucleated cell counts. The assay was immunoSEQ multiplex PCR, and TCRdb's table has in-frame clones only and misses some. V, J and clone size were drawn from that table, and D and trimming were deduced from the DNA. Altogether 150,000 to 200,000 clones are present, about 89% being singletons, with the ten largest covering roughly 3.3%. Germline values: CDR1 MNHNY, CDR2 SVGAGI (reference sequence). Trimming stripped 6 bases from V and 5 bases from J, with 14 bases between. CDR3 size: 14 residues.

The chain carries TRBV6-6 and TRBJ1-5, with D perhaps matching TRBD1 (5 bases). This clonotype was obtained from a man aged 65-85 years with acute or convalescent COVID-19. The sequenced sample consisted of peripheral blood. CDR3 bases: TGTGCCAGCAGCTATCTACAGGTGGATCAGCCCCAGCATTTT. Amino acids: CASSYLQVDQPQHF.